This T cell receptor beta chain was profiled in a study of shared clonotypes between healthy human individuals (dated by TCRdb to about 2020). Notes on the research overall: The cohort included three men and a couple of women between 18 and 49 years of age. Per donor, three plates each were used for CD4 naive and CD4 memory, two for CD8 naive, and one for CD8 memory. The study deeply sequenced blood TCR repertoires of about 5 healthy adults to estimate repertoire size and the extent of clonotype sharing between individuals. To increase sequencing depth and limit assay-specific biases, different laboratories used diverse techniques to prepare libraries and sequence TCR repertoires. Between about 0.9 and 8.9 billion PBMCs per donor were obtained by leukapheresis.

On this clone itself: The antigen it recognizes is unknown. No per-base quality is available; no much larger clone lies one base away.

CD8 naive samples were CD45RO-negative cells positively selected for CCR7, giving a CD45RA+CCR7+ population that excluded TemRA cells. Donors were healthy HIV-negative adults with no recently reported acute infections or vaccinations. Every donor was a Caucasian adult living in Nashville, Tennessee, USA. Blood was collected by leukapheresis, and PBMCs were isolated by Ficoll-Histopaque density gradient centrifugation and then cryopreserved in liquid nitrogen vapor phase. Analytical flow cytometry was used to check the purity and quantity of every magnetically sorted T cell population. From each sorted fraction, genomic DNA was isolated and quantified by UV absorbance on a Nanodrop 2000c. The CDR3 has 16 amino acids, counting the end cysteine and phenylalanine. Only the CDR3 DNA stays, 48 bases, in frame from base 1. Germline trimming amounts to 5 bases on V and 4 bases on J, with 9 as the count of junction bases outside the gene matches. Per the germline V gene, SGHDT is the CDR1 and YYEEEE is the CDR2.

Using the deep immunoSEQ assay, TCR CDR3 regions were amplified from genomic DNA by multiplex PCR. Extracted genomic DNA from each cell subset was distributed evenly across all wells of several immunoSEQ 96-well plates, and each plate was treated as a replicate. Each replicate PCR for sorted subsets received around 200 ng genomic DNA, equal to roughly 33,000 T cell genomes. Purified libraries were quantified with a Qubit 3.0 fluorometer, sized on a Bioanalyzer 2100, and re-quantified with the KAPA Library Quantification kit. Every immunoSEQ 96-well plate was sequenced on a separate single-read 150-cycle Illumina NextSeq 550 flow cell. As for the original processing: Because only junctional sequences without quality scores were contained in the immunoSEQ output, filtering matching that applied to full-length reads could not be performed. Sequences were annotated with PyIR, a Python wrapper for IgBLAST v1.9, and V/J genes and CDR3 were assigned using IMGT germline references. Reads were filtered out if the reads had weak V/J assignments (E-value above 1e-6), no CDR3, stop codons, out-of-frame junctions, or ambiguous translated residues. V3J clonotypes were defined by identical inferred V gene, J gene, and CDR3 amino acid sequence. Percentage overlap between repertoires was computed as shared unique clonotypes divided by the size of the smaller repertoire. Richness of each repertoire was evaluated using RTK rarefaction, the Chao1 estimator, and Recon v2.1 estimates of unobserved clonotypes. Generation probabilities were computed with OLGA for all TCRbeta clonotypes obtained by the gDNA method from a handful of donors. What TCRdb holds here is the immuneACCESS table cut down to in-frame rearrangements. Part of the clones is not present; checked against another copy, under half of the missing clones reflect an unresolved V gene, and the others are unexplained. V and J calls and clone size come straight from that table; D and trimming were deduced from the DNA. Across this sample there are around 2.1 million clones, with about 92% seen only once. Of the sample, roughly 1.8% falls within the top ten clones.

Overall results and qualifications from the work: Estimated clonotype richness was generally larger for naive than for memory subsets. The genetic and exposure-history diversity represented was limited by the small number of donors. About 5% of naive CD4, approximately 3.7% of naive CD8, about 2.4% of memory CD4, and 0.4% of memory CD8 clonotypes were shared across several donors. Compared with non-shared clonotypes, clonotypes shared by all four sorted-subset donors had higher generation probabilities. Pairwise subsampling led to the expectation that sequencing depth would affect the degree of clonotype sharing among donors. Sampling was restricted to blood, and TCR repertoires in tissue are likely to differ from TCR repertoires in blood. Incomplete sequencing was indicated by rarefaction of sorted-subset datasets, despite the large sequencing depth.

The chain was built from TRBV5-6 and TRBJ2-3, with TRBD2 identical over 11 junction bases. The receptor's source is a man aged 18 to 29 in good health. Some clones in this sample may be carry-over from other donors' samples. Sequencing was done on a sample of naive CD8+ T cells from PBMCs. In light of the paper, this sample's cell subset or site label describes: CD45RA+CCR7+. The DNA reads TGTGCCAGCAGTCGGACCCTAGCGGGAGGCCCAGATACGCAGTATTTT. Its protein is CASSRTLAGGPDTQYF.